One and the same sample provided the 12 T cell receptor beta chains below, sequenced in a study of T cells in localized non-small cell lung cancer. The table came from immunoSEQ multiplex PCR; TCRdb's copy has only in-frame clones and leaves some out. The sample includes around 2,800 clones, under 30% of them seen just once. The source was normal lung tissue next to the tumor, collected before any cancer treatment. The source is a male donor aged 60 or over with stage II lung adenocarcinoma.

The chain couples TRBV5-1 to TRBJ2-3; 10 bases map to TRBD2. The V segment lost 2 bases and the J segment 2 bases; nucleotides outside the gene matches: 2. Germline CDR1 reads SGHRS; CDR2 reads YFSETQ. The CDR3 has 15 residues. The CDR3 sequence: CASSFGLAATDTQYF. The CDR3 DNA is TGCGCCAGCAGCTTTGGACTAGCGGCCACAGATACGCAGTATTTT.

This clone was seen more than once but under ten times. This chain uses TRBV11-3 with TRBJ2-7; D gene ambiguous. Per the germline V gene, CDR1 is SGHNT and CDR2 is YENEEA. Trimming removed 3 bases from V and 2 bases from J, with 11 bases in between. The CDR3 extends over 14 amino acids. The CDR3 loop reads CASSLEGITYEQYF. In DNA form, the CDR3 reads TGTGCCAGCAGCTTGGAAGGGATTACCTACGAGCAGTACTTC.

This chain links TRBV30 with TRBJ1-1; 10 bases agree with TRBD1. The CDR3 length is 12 residues. V lost 8 bases and J lost 3; bases outside the gene matches: 3. Germline CDR1 GTSNPN, CDR2 SVGIG (reference sequence). For the CDR3, the DNA is TGTGCCGCGGACAGGGGGGACACTGAAGCTTTCTTT. This translates into CAADRGDTEAFF. Full variable domain (outside the CDR3, taken from reference TRBV30 and TRBJ1-1): SQTIHQWPATLVQPVGSPLSLECTVEGTSNPNLYWYRQAAGRGLQLLFYSVGIGQISSEVPQNLSASRPQDRQFILSSKKLLLSDSGFYLCAADRGDTEAFFGQGTRLTVV.

V and J are TRBV11-3 and TRBJ1-5; 11 bases agree with TRBD1. The germline CDR1 and CDR2 sequences are SGHNT and YENEEA. Germline trimming cut 4 bases from V and 6 bases from J; bases unmatched to any gene: 5. The CDR3 has 15 amino acids. The CDR3 here is CASSSWTGGGQPQHF. The CDR3 nucleotides are TGTGCCAGCAGCTCTTGGACAGGGGGCGGTCAGCCCCAGCATTTT.

In its sample, this clone ranks as medium-sized. The genes are TRBV11-3 and TRBJ2-3; 12 bases are a match to TRBD2. The CDR3 covers 16 residues. Per the germline V gene, CDR1 is SGHNT and CDR2 is YENEEA. Losses at the gene ends were 2 bases for V and 5 bases for J; bases not matched to a gene: 5. This CDR3 is CASSLMLAGGLDTQYF. CDR3 nucleotides: TGTGCCAGCAGCTTAATGCTAGCGGGAGGGTTAGATACGCAGTATTTT.

This clone was counted a few times. The chain links TRBV30 to TRBJ1-2; tentative D call: TRBD1 (6 bases). The germline V gene has CDR1 GTSNPN and CDR2 SVGIG (reference sequence). Between the trimmed V and J ends, which lost 3 bases and 5 bases, there was a span of 10 bases. This CDR3 has 12 amino acids. Written as DNA, the CDR3 is TGTGCCTGGAGCGCCGGACAGTATGGCTACACCTTC. Protein product: CAWSAGQYGYTF.

The chain has TRBV10-2 and TRBJ2-6; possibly TRBD1 or TRBD2 for D (5 bases each). The CDR3 runs 15 residues. Trimming removed 3 bases from V and 2 bases from J, with 8 bases in between. The germline gives CDR1 WSHSY, CDR2 SAAADI. The CDR3, as DNA: TGCGCCAGCAGTGATATGGGGGCTGGGGCCAACGTCCTGACTTTC. Translating gives CASSDMGAGANVLTF.

The V gene is TRBV18, the J gene TRBJ1-1; D gene unclear. Per the germline V gene, CDR1 is KGHSH and CDR2 is LQKENI. The CDR3 length is 14 residues. Trimming left V 5 bases short and J 4 bases short, with 14 bases between. The CDR3 region is CASSGVTEGTEAFF. The CDR3, as DNA: TGTGCCAGCTCAGGGGTGACCGAGGGCACTGAAGCTTTCTTT.

This clone is deemed medium-sized. The J gene is TRBJ2-1, the V gene TRBV11-3, with 10 positions matching TRBD2. CDR1 is SGHNT, CDR2 YENEEA, per germline. This CDR3 spans 15 amino acids. J lost 12 bases, V lost 1 base, and 9 bases had no gene match. The DNA for the CDR3 is TGTGCCAGCAGCTTAGTTAGCGGGGGGCACCGAACGCAGTTCTTC. It is translated as CASSLVSGGHRTQFF.

The V call is TRBV28, the J call TRBJ2-3; no definite D call. This CDR3 has 14 amino acids. Germline CDR1 reads MDHEN; CDR2 reads SYDVKM. V was cut by 3 bases and J by 3 bases, with 10 bases left in between. CDR3 nucleotide sequence: TGTGCCAGCAGTTTCTTGTCGGGTACAGATACGCAGTATTTT. Amino acid sequence: CASSFLSGTDTQYF.

Relative to its sample, this clone is medium-sized. This rearrangement joins TRBV11-3 to TRBJ2-1; TRBD2 matches at 9 bases. CDR1 and CDR2 (germline): SGHNT, YENEEA. The CDR3 runs to 15 residues. Unmatched junction bases numbered 6, after V lost 3 bases and J lost 6 bases. The CDR3 here is CASSFIPGLANEQFF. DNA of the CDR3: TGTGCCAGCAGCTTTATTCCGGGACTAGCCAATGAGCAGTTCTTC.

This clone has a handful of counts. The V gene is TRBV6-8, the J gene TRBJ2-5; no reliable D call. Germline V lookup: CDR1 MNHGY, CDR2 SAAAGT. The CDR3 extends over 12 amino acids. Trimming took off 0 bases at V and 4 bases at J, with 3 bases between the two ends. The CDR3 bases are TGTGCCAGCAGTTACTCGCGAGAGACCCAGTACTTC. Protein sequence: CASSYSRETQYF.